The following is a T cell receptor (beta chain) sequence with its context. This record comes from a study of blood T cell repertoires in COVID-19. On the study more broadly: Specimens from acute and convalescent COVID-19 originated in the United States, Italy and Spain. PBMCs, B-cell-depleted T cells, or T cells provided the cDNA or gDNA that made up the material.

The CDR3 is 12 amino acids. Trimming took 4 bases from V and 5 from J, leaving 10 bases between them. Germline V lookup: CDR1 SGHRS, CDR2 YFSETQ. As originally analysed: Amplifying reference gene primers gave estimates of nucleated cell counts. TCRdb's copy holds only in-frame clones and misses some; the assay was immunoSEQ multiplex PCR. V and J calls and clone size follow that table, whereas D and trimming were derived from the DNA. Altogether 110,000 or so clones are present, more than 65% being singletons, with the ten largest covering around 1.5%. The TCR originated in a man aged 50 or older with acute or convalescent COVID-19. The chain has TRBV5-1 and TRBJ2-7; D possibly corresponds to TRBD1 (6 bases). The sample comprised peripheral blood. The DNA of the CDR3 is TGCGCCAGCAGCCAGGGGACCCACGAGCAGTACTTC. As protein: CASSQGTHEQYF.